This T cell receptor beta chain came from a study of vaccination and CD4 T cells after COVID-19. As to treatment: approximately 9-day PBMC culture with coronavirus spike peptide pools or control peptides (ViraFEST assay). With the Oncomine TCR Beta short-read assay, DNA from cultured CD4+ T cells was sequenced. TCRdb called the PCR reads again in MiXCR, with one record for every CDR3 protein. The sample gives about 8,900 distinct CDR3 sequences, 60% to 75% of which show up once; 30% is in the top ten. About this clonotype: What it binds is unknown.

Trimming removed 6 bases from V and 5 bases from J; junction bases left unmatched: 4. The CDR3 is 14 amino acids. The V gene's germline CDR1 is MNHNS and CDR2 SASEGT. The sample was CD4+ T cells from blood, cultured in vitro. The clonotype was recovered from a human donor who had recovered from COVID-19. V and J are TRBV6-1 and TRBJ1-1, with 12 bases identical to TRBD1. This CDR3 reads CASRGTGGFTEAFF. Written as DNA, the CDR3 is TGTGCCAGCAGGGGGACAGGGGGCTTTACTGAAGCTTTCTTT.